This record looks at one TCR beta chain sequence and its context. Its antigen remains unidentified. Per-base qualities were not stored, and no clone one base away is much larger. The germline ends are 10 bases apart after V is trimmed by 4 bases and J by 7 bases. The germline V gene yields SGHTA for CDR1 and FQGNSA for CDR2. Taken from cysteine to phenylalanine, the CDR3 has 12 residues. The DNA shown is the 36-base CDR3, in frame from base 1. The data derive from a study of human T cells and chemical hapten exposure (TCRdb year 2021). A note on the overall study: For sensitization, 2% DPC in acetone was applied to an approximately 2 cm by approximately 2 cm area of upper inner arm skin. Patients additionally received weekly therapeutic DPC doses to the scalp throughout the roughly 25-week study period. Patch testing was done on the upper back using Finn chambers containing 0.01% DPC, and results were scored after 6 days according to International Contact Dermatitis Research Group standards. Most of the patients in the cohort were female, and the cohort covered alopecia areata with under or over 50% scalp involvement, alopecia totalis and alopecia universalis. Libraries were pooled for sequencing, and variation in per-sample TCR yields was attributed mainly to small differences in library volumes within the pool. Peripheral blood TCR repertoire changes were tracked in vivo in alopecia patients during primary and secondary sensitization to the hapten diphenylcyclopropenone (DPC). Patient blood was sampled pre-sensitization (week 0) and at 2, 6 and about 24 weeks after DPC sensitization. For TCR sequencing, blood came from over 25 alopecia patients at anywhere from one to four time points (pre-sensitization, 2, 6 and 24 weeks).

Results and caveats for the whole study, not just this receptor: A positive correlation was found between the number of PT1 expanded TCRs and patch test score, with significance reached at thresholds 8, 16 and 32 but not 4. Because all patients had alopecia, a presumed autoimmune disease, the immune response of the patients might differ from that of healthy individuals. Expanded TCRs formed significantly more large CDR3 similarity clusters than pre-sensitization or healthy control sets, consistent with antigen-driven responses. After repeated subsampling, changes were observed in the strength of the expansion versus patch-test correlation and in the threshold at which the correlation became significant. The number of TCRs above 1 in 1000 frequency did not change with DPC sensitization; there was no evidence of global repertoire structure alterations.

The time point label corresponds to: patch test 3, about 24 weeks after DPC sensitization. This specimen's treatment or condition label, per the study, means: therapeutic diphenylcyclopropenone sensitization with weekly scalp DPC. At each patch-test visit, blood was drawn before the patch test was applied. Eligible patients were aged 18 to 70, diagnosed with alopecia, deemed suitable for DPC therapy, and excluded if pregnant. Total RNA was isolated from unfractionated whole blood collected in Tempus Blood RNA tubes. Library preparation was by RACE. Sequenced using a NextSeq 500. During library preparation, unique molecular identifiers were attached to individual cDNA molecules so that TCRs could be counted in a quantitative, reproducible way. Both TCR alpha and TCR beta chains were sequenced from each blood RNA sample. In the source study's methods: A median of roughly 98,000 TCRs per sample was observed, with a range of about 20,000 to 750,000. The Decombinator software suite was used to annotate the V, J and CDR3 of the TCR reads. To make PS versus PT1 abundance plots, every sample was subsampled to the same number of TCRs (28,000). Expanded TCRs were defined as absent before sensitization and observed at least eight times at the 2-week time point. Using fastp at Q25 and MiXCR, TCRdb reprocessed the public reads and kept productive beta chains. One record per CDR3 amino acid sequence lists the most common genes and DNA. These V and J calls originate from TCRdb's pipeline instead of the authors' own analysis. The sample records some 170,000 distinct CDR3 sequences, around a quarter of which are singletons. The ten largest clonotypes hold 2.1% of the sample.

The rearranged segments are TRBV7-2 and TRBJ2-5; no D segment can be confidently identified. The source is a woman under 30 with alopecia areata. Some clones in this sample may be carry-over from other donors' samples. Sample: whole blood, taken in connection with sensitization to the hapten diphenylcyclopropenone (DPC). The CDR3 region has the sequence CASSSPTGTQYF. The nucleotide sequence is given as TGTGCCAGCAGCTCCCCAACTGGGACCCAGTACTTC.